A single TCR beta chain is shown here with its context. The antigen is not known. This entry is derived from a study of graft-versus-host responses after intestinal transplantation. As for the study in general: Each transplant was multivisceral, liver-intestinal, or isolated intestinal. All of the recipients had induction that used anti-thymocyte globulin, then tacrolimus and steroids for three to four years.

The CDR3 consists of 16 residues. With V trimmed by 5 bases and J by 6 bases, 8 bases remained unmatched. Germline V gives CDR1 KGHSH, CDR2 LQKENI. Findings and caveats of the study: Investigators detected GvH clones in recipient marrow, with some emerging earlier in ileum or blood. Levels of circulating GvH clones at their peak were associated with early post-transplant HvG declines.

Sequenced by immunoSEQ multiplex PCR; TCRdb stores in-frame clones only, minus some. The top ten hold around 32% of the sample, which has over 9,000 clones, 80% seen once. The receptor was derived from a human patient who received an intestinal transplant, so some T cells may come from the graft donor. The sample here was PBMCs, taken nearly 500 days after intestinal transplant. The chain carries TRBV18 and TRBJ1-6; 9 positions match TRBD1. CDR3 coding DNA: TGTGCCAGCTCAACCAGGAGACAGGGGGGTAATTCACCCCTCCACTTT. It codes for CASSTRRQGGNSPLHF.